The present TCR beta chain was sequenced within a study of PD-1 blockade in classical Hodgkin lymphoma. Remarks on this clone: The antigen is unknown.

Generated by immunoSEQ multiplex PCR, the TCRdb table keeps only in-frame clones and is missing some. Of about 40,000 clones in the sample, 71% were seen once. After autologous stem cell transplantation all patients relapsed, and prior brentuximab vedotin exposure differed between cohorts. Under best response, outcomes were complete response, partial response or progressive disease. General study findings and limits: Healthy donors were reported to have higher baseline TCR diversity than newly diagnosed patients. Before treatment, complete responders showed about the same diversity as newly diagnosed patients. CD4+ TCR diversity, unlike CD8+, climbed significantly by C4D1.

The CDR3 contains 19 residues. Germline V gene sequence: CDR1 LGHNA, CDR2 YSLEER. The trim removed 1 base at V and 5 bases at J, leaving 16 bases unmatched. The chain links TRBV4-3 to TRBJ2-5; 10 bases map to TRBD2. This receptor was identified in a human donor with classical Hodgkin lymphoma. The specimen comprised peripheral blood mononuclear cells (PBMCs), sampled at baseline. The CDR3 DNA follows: TGCGCCAGCAGCCAAGGGGCTCTAGCGGGAGTGTCCCCTCGGGAGACCCAGTACTTC. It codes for CASSQGALAGVSPRETQYF.